One and the same sample provided the 20 T cell receptor beta chains below, sequenced in a study of beta chain features in type 1 diabetes. Study observations and caveats: Shortening that was moderate but significant affected the TCRB CDR3s of Type 1 diabetes patients in all four CD4+ subsets.

These TCRs are of unknown antigen specificity. Reverse transcribing all isolated RNA meant expressed TCRB transcripts were sequenced. Clones were sequenced by immunoSEQ multiplex PCR, and TCRdb holds only the in-frame ones, with some missing. Among approximately 150,000 clones listed, about 13% were seen once. The sample comprised central memory CD4+ T cells from blood. These receptors all come from a man aged 18 to 29 with type 1 diabetes.

The chain links TRBV25-1 to TRBJ2-7; unclear D gene. The CDR3 covers 11 residues. Germline V CDR1 and CDR2: MGHDK, SYGVNS. V was clipped by 4 bases and J by 7 bases, with 8 bases between them. The CDR3 bases are TGTGCCAGCAGTGTGGCGTTGGAGCAGTACTTC. Its protein is CASSVALEQYF.

In regard to this clone: The sample has other DNA sequences that encode this CDR3 too. The rearrangement joins TRBV5-1 to TRBJ1-1, with D uncertain. Trimming removed 0 bases from V and 1 base from J, with 4 bases in between. The CDR3 loop spans 13 amino acids. CDR1 and CDR2 from the germline V gene are SGHRS and YFSETQ. The DNA for the CDR3 is TGCGCCAGCAGCTTGGCTGGGAACACTGAAGCTTTCTTT. Amino acids: CASSLAGNTEAFF. Filled out from reference TRBV5-1 and TRBJ1-1, the complete variable domain reads KAGVTQTPRYLIKTRGQQVTLSCSPISGHRSVSWYQQTPGQGLQFLFEYFSETQRNKGNFPGRFSGRQFSNSRSEMNVSTLELGDSALYLCASSLAGNTEAFFGQGTRLTVV.

This clone has only a few counts. This chain connects TRBV29-1 to TRBJ2-5, with D possibly TRBD2 on 6 matching bases. Germline loops: CDR1 SQVTM, CDR2 ANQGSEA. The CDR3 covers 12 residues. V was shortened by 8 bases and J by 5 bases, with 15 bases between the two germline ends. CDR3 sequence: CSLYGSGETQYF. The CDR3 coding sequence is TGCAGCCTCTACGGGAGTGGGGAGACCCAGTACTTC. Filled out from reference TRBV29-1 and TRBJ2-5, the complete variable domain reads SAVISQKPSRDICQRGTSLTIQCQVDSQVTMMFWYRQQPGQSLTLIATANQGSEATYESGFVIDKFPISRPNLTFSTLTVSNMSPEDSSIYLCSLYGSGETQYFGPGTRLLVL.

V usage is TRBV20-1 and J usage is TRBJ1-1; no firm D call. V was trimmed by 5 bases and J by 1 base, leaving 5 bases between them. Germline lookup yields CDR1 DFQATT and CDR2 SNEGSKA (reference sequence). This CDR3 is 11 amino acids long. For the CDR3, the DNA is TGCAGTGCTGGGCCGAACACTGAAGCTTTCTTT. As protein: CSAGPNTEAFF.

The rearrangement links TRBV30 to TRBJ1-2; D gene uncertain. This CDR3 comprises 11 residues. From germline, CDR1 is GTSNPN and CDR2 SVGIG (reference sequence). In nucleotides, the CDR3 is TGTGGGCTGGGGACTAACTATGGCTACACCTTC. The encoded protein is CGLGTNYGYTF.

There are a few counts of this clone. The V and J genes are TRBV19 and TRBJ1-2; 7 bases agree with TRBD1. This CDR3 contains 14 residues. V gave up 5 bases and J gave up 6 bases; unmatched junction bases: 9. From germline, CDR1 is LNHDA and CDR2 SQIVND (reference sequence). The CDR3 DNA reads as TGTGCCAGTAGTCGCCGCGTCCAGGGGGATGGCTACACCTTC. Protein sequence: CASSRRVQGDGYTF.

In DNA form, the CDR3 reads TGTGCCAGCAGTTTATCGGGACAGGGGTTCTCTGCCGAGCAGTACTTC. It yields the protein CASSLSGQGFSAEQYF. The genes are TRBV27 and TRBJ2-7; 10 bases map to TRBD1. This CDR3 comprises 16 residues. Germline V lookup: CDR1 MNHEY, CDR2 SMNVEV (reference sequence). Unmatched junction bases numbered 8, after V lost 0 bases and J lost 6 bases.

The chain has TRBV5-1 and TRBJ2-3, with D possibly matching TRBD1 (6 bases). V lost 3 bases to trimming and J lost 6 bases, with 14 bases between them. The CDR3 loop spans 14 amino acids. Per the germline V gene, CDR1 is SGHRS and CDR2 is YFSETQ. The CDR3 bases are TGCGCCAGCAGCTCCTTACAGGGTCTGGATACGCAGTATTTT. Encoded protein: CASSSLQGLDTQYF.

This chain connects TRBV14 to TRBJ1-2, with 7 bases aligning to TRBD1. Germline V gene sequence: CDR1 SGHDN, CDR2 FVKESK. Losses at the gene ends were 0 bases for V and 5 bases for J; bases not matched to a gene: 3. This CDR3 has 14 residues. CDR3 nucleotide sequence: TGTGCCAGCAGCCAAGATGCAGGGGGTTATGGCTACACCTTC. This codes for CASSQDAGGYGYTF.

This clone showed up just a few times. The genes are TRBV9 and TRBJ2-7; TRBD1 is a possible D gene (6 bases). The V end was cut by 3 bases, the J end by 3 bases, with 13 bases between. The CDR3 runs to 14 residues. Germline values: CDR1 SGDLS, CDR2 YYNGEE. In DNA, the CDR3 is TGTGCCAGCAGCGCGACAGGTCTGGGCTACGAGCAGTACTTC. Its protein is CASSATGLGYEQYF.

This clone was observed a handful of times. The germline gene is not matched at one end of the junction; a read error may be the cause. The V and J genes are TRBV30 and TRBJ1-2; D unclear. This CDR3 comprises 14 residues. In germline, CDR1 is GTSNPN, CDR2 SVGIG (reference sequence). CDR3 sequence reads: CAWRRTSGRGDHSF. The CDR3 DNA reads as TGTGCCTGGAGACGAACTTCCGGAAGAGGAGATCACTCCTTC.

The V call is TRBV9, the J call TRBJ1-6; the D gene is possibly TRBD1 (5 bases). Trimming left V 0 bases short and J 7 bases short, with 8 bases between. The CDR3 loop spans 14 amino acids. Germline-derived CDR1 and CDR2 are SGDLS and YYNGEE. In DNA form, the CDR3 reads TGTGCCAGCAGCGTAGATTGGGGGAATTCACCCCTCCACTTT. This gives the protein CASSVDWGNSPLHF. Variable domain in full (rest from reference TRBV9 and TRBJ1-6): DSGVTQTPKHLITATGQRVTLRCSPRSGDLSVYWYQQSLDQGLQFLIQYYNGEERAKGNILERFSAQQFPDLHSELNLSSLELGDSALYFCASSVDWGNSPLHFGNGTRLTVT.

This clone was detected only a few times. The chain joins TRBV7-2 to TRBJ2-3; TRBD2 aligns across 13 bases. The CDR3 is 16 amino acids. V was pared by 3 bases and J by 6 bases, with 6 bases of the junction left unmatched. CDR1 is SGHTA, CDR2 FQGNSA, per germline. The CDR3, as DNA: TGTGCCAGCAGCTTGGGACTAGCGGGGATAGGGGATACGCAGTATTTT. It yields the protein CASSLGLAGIGDTQYF. Drawing the rest from reference TRBV7-2 and TRBJ2-3, the complete variable domain is GAGVSQSPSNKVTEKGKDVELRCDPISGHTALYWYRQSLGQGLEFLIYFQGNSAPDKSGLPSDRFSAERTGGSVSTLTIQRTQQEDSAVYLCASSLGLAGIGDTQYFGPGTRLTVL.

This clone was found a few times. The genes are TRBV28 and TRBJ2-2; perhaps TRBD2 as D (5 bases). Germline V gene lookup returns CDR1 MDHEN and CDR2 SYDVKM. V dropped 5 bases and J dropped 6 bases, with 10 bases sitting between them. This CDR3 contains 13 residues. The CDR3 reads CASSDRRAGELFF. Here the CDR3 DNA reads TGTGCCAGCAGTGATCGGCGGGCCGGGGAGCTGTTTTTT.

This clone was counted between two and nine times. This rearrangement joins TRBV7-3 to TRBJ2-3; TRBD2 matches at 8 bases. The CDR3 totals 15 residues. Unmatched junction bases numbered 7, after V lost 5 bases and J lost 3 bases. CDR1 and CDR2 (germline): SGHTA, FQGTGA. DNA for the CDR3: TGTGCCAGCAGCACCGGGGGGGCAGGGACAGATACGCAGTATTTT. Its translation is CASSTGGAGTDTQYF.

On this clone: Other DNA sequences within the sample encode an identical CDR3. The genes are TRBV2 and TRBJ1-2; weak D call: TRBD1 (5 bases). CDR3 length equals 13 residues. Trimming pared 5 bases from V and 3 bases from J, leaving 10 bases between. CDR1 is SNHLY, CDR2 FYNNEI, per germline. CDR3 DNA sequence: TGTGCCAGCAGTCCAGGACAAGACTATGGCTACACCTTC. Translated: CASSPGQDYGYTF. The full variable domain, with the rest looked up from reference TRBV2 and TRBJ1-2, is EPEVTQTPSHQVTQMGQEVILRCVPISNHLYFYWYRQILGQKVEFLVSFYNNEISEKSEIFDDQFSVERPDGSNFTLKIRSTKLEDSAMYFCASSPGQDYGYTFGSGTRLTVV.

This clone was recorded many times. This chain uses TRBV30 with TRBJ1-1; TRBD1 agrees at 8 bases. The germline V gene encodes CDR1 GTSNPN and CDR2 SVGIG (reference sequence). This CDR3 contains 20 residues. J gave up 1 base and V 3 bases, and 22 bases lay outside the gene matches. In DNA, the CDR3 is TGTGCCTGGAGGCTCTCAGGGCGGGACAGGCGGATAGTTAGGAACACTGAAGCTTTCTTT. It yields the protein CAWRLSGRDRRIVRNTEAFF.

In this sample, this clone turned up a few times. The chain couples TRBV7-8 to TRBJ2-5, with D uncertain. Between the trimmed V and J ends, which lost 5 bases and 4 bases, there was a span of 11 bases. Germline-derived CDR1 and CDR2 are SGHVS and FQNEAQ. The CDR3 is 13 amino acids. CDR3 protein: CASSPGSRETQYF. The CDR3 DNA is TGTGCCAGCAGCCCGGGTTCCCGAGAGACCCAGTACTTC.

V is TRBV20-1 and J is TRBJ2-1; D call uncertain. V gave up 5 bases and J gave up 4 bases, with 6 bases separating them. Germline CDR1 DFQATT, CDR2 SNEGSKA (reference sequence). There are 11 residues in the CDR3. The CDR3: CSAVPYNEQFF. CDR3 in DNA: TGCAGTGCTGTTCCATACAATGAGCAGTTCTTC.

This clone was detected many times. The chain links TRBV29-1 to TRBJ1-3; D is possibly TRBD1 (5 bases). The V end was cut by 7 bases, the J end by 2 bases, with 18 bases between. The length of the CDR3 is 15 residues. Germline V gene sequence: CDR1 SQVTM, CDR2 ANQGSEA. DNA of the CDR3: TGCAGCGCTCAGAGGGGTTCAGCCACTGGAAACACCATATATTTT. It specifies CSAQRGSATGNTIYF.